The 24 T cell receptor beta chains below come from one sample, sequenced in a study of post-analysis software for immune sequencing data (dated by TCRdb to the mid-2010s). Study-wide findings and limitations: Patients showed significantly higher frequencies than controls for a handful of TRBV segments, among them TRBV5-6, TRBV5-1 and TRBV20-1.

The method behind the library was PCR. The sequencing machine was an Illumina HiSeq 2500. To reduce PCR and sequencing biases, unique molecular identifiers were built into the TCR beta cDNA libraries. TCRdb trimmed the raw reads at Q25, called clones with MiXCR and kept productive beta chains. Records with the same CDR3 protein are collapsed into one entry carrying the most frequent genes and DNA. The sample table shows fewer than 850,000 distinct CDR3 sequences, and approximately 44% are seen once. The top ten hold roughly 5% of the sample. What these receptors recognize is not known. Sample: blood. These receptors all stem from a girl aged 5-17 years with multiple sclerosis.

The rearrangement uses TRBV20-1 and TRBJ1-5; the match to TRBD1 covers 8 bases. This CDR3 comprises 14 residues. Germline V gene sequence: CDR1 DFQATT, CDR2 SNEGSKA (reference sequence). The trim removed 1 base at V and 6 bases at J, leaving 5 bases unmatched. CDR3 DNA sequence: TGCAGTGCTAGAGCAGGGGGCGTCAGTCAGCCCCAGCATTTT. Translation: CSARAGGVSQPQHF.

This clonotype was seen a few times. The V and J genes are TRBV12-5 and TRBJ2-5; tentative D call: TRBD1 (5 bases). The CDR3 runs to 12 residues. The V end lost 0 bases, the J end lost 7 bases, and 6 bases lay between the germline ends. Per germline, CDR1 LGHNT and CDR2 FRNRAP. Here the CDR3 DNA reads TGTGCTAGTGGTTTGGTTGGGGCGACCCAGTACTTC. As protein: CASGLVGATQYF. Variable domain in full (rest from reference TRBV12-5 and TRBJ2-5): DARVTQTPRHKVTEMGQEVTMRCQPILGHNTVFWYRQTMMQGLELLAYFRNRAPLDDSGMPKDRFSAEMPDATLATLKIQPSEPRDSAVYFCASGLVGATQYFGPGTRLLVL.

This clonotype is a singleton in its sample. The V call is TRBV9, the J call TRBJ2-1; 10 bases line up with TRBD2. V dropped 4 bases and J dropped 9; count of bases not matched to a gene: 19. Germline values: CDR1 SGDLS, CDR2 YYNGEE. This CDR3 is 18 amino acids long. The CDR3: CASSSRTPLAGVHVEQFF. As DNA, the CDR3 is TGTGCCAGCAGCTCCCGTACCCCTCTAGCGGGAGTCCACGTTGAGCAGTTCTTC.

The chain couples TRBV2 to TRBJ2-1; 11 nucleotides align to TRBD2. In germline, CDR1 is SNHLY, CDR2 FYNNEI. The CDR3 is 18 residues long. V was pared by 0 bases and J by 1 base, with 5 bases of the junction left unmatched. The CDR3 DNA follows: TGTGCCAGCAGTGAAGCGGTAGCGGGAGGGCGGTCCTACAATGAGCAGTTCTTC. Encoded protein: CASSEAVAGGRSYNEQFF.

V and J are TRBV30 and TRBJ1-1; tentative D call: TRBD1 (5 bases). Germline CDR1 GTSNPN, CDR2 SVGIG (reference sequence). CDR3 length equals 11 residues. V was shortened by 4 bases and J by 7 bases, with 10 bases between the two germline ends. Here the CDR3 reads CAWTVGGEAFF. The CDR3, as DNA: TGTGCCTGGACCGTGGGGGGTGAAGCTTTCTTT.

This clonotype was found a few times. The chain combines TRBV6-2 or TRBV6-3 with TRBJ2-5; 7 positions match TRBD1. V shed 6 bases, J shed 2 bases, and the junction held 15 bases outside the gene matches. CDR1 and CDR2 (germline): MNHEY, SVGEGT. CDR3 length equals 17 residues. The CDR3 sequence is CASSHKTGRSPQETQYF. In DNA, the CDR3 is TGTGCCAGCAGCCATAAGACAGGGCGCTCTCCTCAAGAGACCCAGTACTTC.

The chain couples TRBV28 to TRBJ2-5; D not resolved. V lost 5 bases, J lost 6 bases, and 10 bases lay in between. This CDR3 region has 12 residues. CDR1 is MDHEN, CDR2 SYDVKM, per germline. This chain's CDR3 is CASSTGLQTQYF. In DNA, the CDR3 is TGTGCCAGCAGTACCGGGCTCCAGACCCAGTACTTC.

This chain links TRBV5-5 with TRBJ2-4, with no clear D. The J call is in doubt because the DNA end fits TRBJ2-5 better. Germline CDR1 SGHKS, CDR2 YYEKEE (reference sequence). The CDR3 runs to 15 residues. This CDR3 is CASSLEPRSRETQYF. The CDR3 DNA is TGTGCCAGCAGCTTGGAACCCAGGTCGAGGGAGACCCAGTACTTC.

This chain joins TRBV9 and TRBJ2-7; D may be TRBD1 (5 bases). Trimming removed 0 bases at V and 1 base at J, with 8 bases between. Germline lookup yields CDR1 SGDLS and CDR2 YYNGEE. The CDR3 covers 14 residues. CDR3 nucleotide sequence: TGTGCCAGCAGCGTAGGAAGGGGTTCCTACGAGCAGTACTTC. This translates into CASSVGRGSYEQYF.

The CDR3 sequence is CSAAPRVNTEAFF. The CDR3 bases are TGCAGTGCTGCCCCCCGGGTGAACACTGAAGCTTTCTTT. The V call is TRBV20-1, the J call TRBJ1-1; D is uncertain. The CDR3 is made up of 13 amino acids. CDR1 and CDR2 (germline): DFQATT, SNEGSKA (reference sequence). Trimming stripped 5 bases from V and 0 bases from J, with 10 bases between.

CDR3 region: CASSYSVGTGKYEQYF. The CDR3 coding sequence is TGTGCCAGCAGTTACTCGGTTGGGACAGGGAAGTACGAGCAGTACTTC. This rearrangement joins TRBV6-5 to TRBJ2-7, with 9 bases identical to TRBD1. J lost 4 bases, V lost 0 bases, and 7 bases had no gene match. CDR1 and CDR2 (germline): MNHEY, SVGAGI. CDR3 length equals 16 residues.

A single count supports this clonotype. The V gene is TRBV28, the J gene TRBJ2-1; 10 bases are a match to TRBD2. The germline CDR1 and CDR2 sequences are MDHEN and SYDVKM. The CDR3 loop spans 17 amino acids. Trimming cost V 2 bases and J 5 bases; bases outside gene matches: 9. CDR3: CASSLRIAGGFNNEQFF. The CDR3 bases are TGTGCCAGCAGTTTACGTATAGCGGGAGGTTTTAACAATGAGCAGTTCTTC.

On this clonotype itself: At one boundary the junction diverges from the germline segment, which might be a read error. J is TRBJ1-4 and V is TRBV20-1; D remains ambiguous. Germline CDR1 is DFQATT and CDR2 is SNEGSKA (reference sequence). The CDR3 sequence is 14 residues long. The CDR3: CSAPPGDTNERLFF. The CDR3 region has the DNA TGCAGTGCACCACCCGGAGATACTAATGAAAGACTGTTTTTT.

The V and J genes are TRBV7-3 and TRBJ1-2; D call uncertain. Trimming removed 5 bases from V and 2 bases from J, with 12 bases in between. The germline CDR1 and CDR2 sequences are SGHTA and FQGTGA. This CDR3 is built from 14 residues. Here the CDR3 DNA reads TGTGCCAGCAGCCCCCCAAGGGAAAACTATGGCTACACCTTC. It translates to CASSPPRENYGYTF.

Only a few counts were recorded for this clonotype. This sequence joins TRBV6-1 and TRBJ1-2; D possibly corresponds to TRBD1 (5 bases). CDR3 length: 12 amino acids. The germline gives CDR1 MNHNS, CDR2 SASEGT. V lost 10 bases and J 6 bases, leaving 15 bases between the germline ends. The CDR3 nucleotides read TGTGCCATTTACCGGGACTCCCATGGCTACACCTTC. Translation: CAIYRDSHGYTF.

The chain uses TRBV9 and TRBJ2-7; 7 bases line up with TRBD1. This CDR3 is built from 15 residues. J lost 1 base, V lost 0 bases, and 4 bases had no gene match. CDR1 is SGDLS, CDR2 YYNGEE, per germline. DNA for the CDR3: TGTGCCAGCAGCGTAGCTGGGACAGCGTCCTACGAGCAGTACTTC. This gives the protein CASSVAGTASYEQYF.

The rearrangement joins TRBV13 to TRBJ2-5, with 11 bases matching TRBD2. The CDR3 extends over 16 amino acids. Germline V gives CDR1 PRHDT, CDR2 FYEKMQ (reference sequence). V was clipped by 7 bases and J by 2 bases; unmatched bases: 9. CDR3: CASTLRLAGGQETQYF. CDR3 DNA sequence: TGTGCCAGCACTCTGAGGCTAGCGGGAGGACAAGAGACCCAGTACTTC.

Written as DNA, the CDR3 is TGTGCCAGCAGCTTAAGGGGCAGGGGGACCACAGATACGCAGTATTTT. As protein: CASSLRGRGTTDTQYF. V is TRBV7-3 and J is TRBJ2-3; 7 bases match TRBD1. After removal of 1 base from V and 2 bases from J, the junction contained 6 bases not matched to a gene. Germline assignment: CDR1 SGHTA and CDR2 FQGTGA. This CDR3 has 16 residues.

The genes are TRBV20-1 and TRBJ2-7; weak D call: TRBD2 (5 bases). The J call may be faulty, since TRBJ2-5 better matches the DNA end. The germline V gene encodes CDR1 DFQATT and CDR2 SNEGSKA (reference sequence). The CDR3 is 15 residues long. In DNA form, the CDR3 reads TGCAGTGCTAGAGCTAGCCACCAAATACGGGAGACCCAGTACTTC. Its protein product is CSARASHQIRETQYF.

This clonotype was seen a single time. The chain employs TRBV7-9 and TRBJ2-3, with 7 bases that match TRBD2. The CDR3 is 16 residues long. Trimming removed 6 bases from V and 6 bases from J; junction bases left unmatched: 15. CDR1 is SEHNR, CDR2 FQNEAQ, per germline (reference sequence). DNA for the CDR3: TGTGCCAGCAGTACCGTGGGTGGGGGAGGGGCCGATACGCAGTATTTT. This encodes CASSTVGGGGADTQYF. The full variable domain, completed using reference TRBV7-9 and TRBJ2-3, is DTGVSQNPRHKITKRGQNVTFRCDPISEHNRLYWYRQTLGQGPEFLTYFQNEAQLEKSRLLSDRFSAERPKGSFSTLEIQRTEQGDSAMYLCASSTVGGGGADTQYFGPGTRLTVL.

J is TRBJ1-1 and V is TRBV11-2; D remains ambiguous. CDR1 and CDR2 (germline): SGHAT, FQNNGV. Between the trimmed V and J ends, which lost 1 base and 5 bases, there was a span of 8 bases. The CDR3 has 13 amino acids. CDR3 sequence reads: CASSLVAWTEAFF. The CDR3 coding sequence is TGTGCCAGCAGCTTAGTGGCGTGGACTGAAGCTTTCTTT.

Written as DNA, the CDR3 is TGTGCCAGCAGCCAGGGGACAGGGACGGACTATGGCTACACCTTC. Translation gives CASSQGTGTDYGYTF. V gene TRBV4-2 combines with J gene TRBJ1-2; TRBD1 aligns across 9 bases. Germline CDR1 reads LGHNA; CDR2 reads YNFKEQ. There are 15 residues in the CDR3. V was pared by 3 bases and J by 3 bases, with 5 bases of the junction left unmatched.

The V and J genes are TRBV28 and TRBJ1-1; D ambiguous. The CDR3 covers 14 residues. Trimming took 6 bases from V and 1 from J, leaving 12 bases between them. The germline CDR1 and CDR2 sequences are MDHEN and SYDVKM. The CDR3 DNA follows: TGTGCCAGCAGGGCGCCGGGGAGGAACACTGAAGCTTTCTTT. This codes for CASRAPGRNTEAFF.

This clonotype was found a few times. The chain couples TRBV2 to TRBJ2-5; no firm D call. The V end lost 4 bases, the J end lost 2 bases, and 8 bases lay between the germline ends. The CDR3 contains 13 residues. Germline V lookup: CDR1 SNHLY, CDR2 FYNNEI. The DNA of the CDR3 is TGTGCCAGCAGTGTACGCCAGCAAGAGACCCAGTACTTC. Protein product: CASSVRQQETQYF.